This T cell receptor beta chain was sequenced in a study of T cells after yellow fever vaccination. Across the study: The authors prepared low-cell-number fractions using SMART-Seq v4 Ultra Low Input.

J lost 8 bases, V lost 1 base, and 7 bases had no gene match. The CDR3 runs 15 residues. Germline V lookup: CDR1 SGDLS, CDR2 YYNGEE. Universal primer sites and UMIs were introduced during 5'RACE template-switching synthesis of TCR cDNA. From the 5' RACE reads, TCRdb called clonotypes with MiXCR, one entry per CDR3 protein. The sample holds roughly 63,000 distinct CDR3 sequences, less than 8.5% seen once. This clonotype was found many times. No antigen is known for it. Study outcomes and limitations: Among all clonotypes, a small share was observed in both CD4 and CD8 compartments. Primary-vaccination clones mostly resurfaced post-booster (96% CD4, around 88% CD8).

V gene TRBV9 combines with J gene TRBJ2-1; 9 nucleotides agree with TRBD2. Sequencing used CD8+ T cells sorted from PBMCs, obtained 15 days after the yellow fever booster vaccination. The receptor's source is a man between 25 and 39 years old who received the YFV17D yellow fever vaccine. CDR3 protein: CASSVLAGGADEQFF. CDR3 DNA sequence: TGTGCCAGCAGCGTATTGGCGGGAGGGGCAGATGAGCAGTTCTTC.